This TCR beta chain was documented in a study of T cells in Graves' hyperthyroidism and ophthalmopathy. Exclusion of a patient resulted from uncontrolled infection, other autoimmune disease, pregnancy or lactation. This clonotype has ten or more counts. What was amplified from RNA transcripts were TCR beta CDR3 regions. HTBI primers were employed in a first-round RT-PCR of the TCR CDR3. MiXCR, applied by TCRdb to the multiplex PCR reads, yields one record per CDR3 protein. The data show over 450,000 distinct CDR3 sequences, about 15% seen once. Material: blood. This clonotype was obtained from a woman between 18 and 29 years old with Graves' ophthalmopathy.

The CDR3 DNA reads as TGTGCCAGCATGAGGACTAGCCGATCGGGAGCTAAGTACTTC. This translates into CASMRTSRSGAKYF. This chain links TRBV6-2 or TRBV6-3 with TRBJ2-5, with 8 nucleotides matching TRBD2. Germline values: CDR1 MNHEY, CDR2 SVGEGT. V shed 7 bases, J shed 12 bases, and the junction held 16 bases outside the gene matches. This CDR3 comprises 14 residues.